This entry lists 6 T cell receptor beta chains sequenced from one sample in a study of T cells after yellow fever vaccination. Via MiXCR, TCRdb re-called the 5' RACE reads, giving one row per CDR3 protein. Here the sample spans a few hundred thousand distinct CDR3 sequences, around 4.9% being singletons. This specimen was CD4+ T cells sorted from PBMCs, taken on the day of the yellow fever booster vaccination. These receptors were collected from a man between 18 and 29 years old who received the YFV17D yellow fever vaccine.

This clonotype was counted only a few times. The rearrangement joins TRBV7-6 to TRBJ1-2; D not certain. Germline V gene lookup returns CDR1 SGHVS and CDR2 FNYEAQ. The CDR3 has 15 amino acids. Trimming pared 5 bases from V and 7 bases from J, leaving 20 bases between. The DNA for the CDR3 is TGTGCCAGCAGCCCACTGCAGGCGGGAGGCGGTGGCTACACCTTC. It is translated as CASSPLQAGGGGYTF.

In this sample, this clonotype turned up a few times. The rearrangement links TRBV5-1 to TRBJ1-1; D perhaps matches TRBD1 (5 bases). CDR3 length: 16 residues. CDR1 is SGHRS and CDR2 is YFSETQ in the germline V gene. V was trimmed by 4 bases and J by 4 bases, leaving 20 bases between them. The CDR3 DNA is TGCGCCAGCAGCCTGTGGGCAGGGCCCTCGACCACTGAAGCTTTCTTT. Amino acid sequence: CASSLWAGPSTTEAFF.

This clonotype was counted only a few times. V gene TRBV5-6 combines with J gene TRBJ2-1; tentatively, D is TRBD2 (6 bases). This CDR3 spans 15 amino acids. CDR1 and CDR2 (germline): SGHDT, YYEEEE. Trimming took 1 base from V and 1 from J, leaving 9 bases between them. This CDR3 reads CASSLTGLSYNEQFF. For the CDR3, the DNA is TGTGCCAGCAGCTTGACAGGACTATCCTACAATGAGCAGTTCTTC.

This clonotype was recorded a few times. The chain carries TRBV12-3 or TRBV12-4 and TRBJ2-7; D unresolved. This CDR3 spans 13 amino acids. The CDR3 region has the DNA TGTGTCCCGGGTCAGGCCCACACCTACGAGCAGTACTTC. Residues: CVPGQAHTYEQYF.

The V and J genes are TRBV2 and TRBJ2-4; D is perhaps TRBD1 (5 bases). Germline-derived CDR1 and CDR2 are SNHLY and FYNNEI. V dropped 8 bases and J dropped 0 bases, with 5 bases sitting between them. CDR3 size: 12 residues. The CDR3 DNA follows: TGTGCCAGCGGACAAGCCAAAAACATTCAGTACTTC. Protein: CASGQAKNIQYF. Combining the CDR3 with reference TRBV2 and TRBJ2-4 gives the whole variable domain EPEVTQTPSHQVTQMGQEVILRCVPISNHLYFYWYRQILGQKVEFLVSFYNNEISEKSEIFDDQFSVERPDGSNFTLKIRSTKLEDSAMYFCASGQAKNIQYFGAGTRLSVL.

This clonotype came up many times. This chain links TRBV6-2 or TRBV6-3 with TRBJ2-1; 9 bases fit TRBD2. The CDR3 sequence is 16 residues long. Germline values: CDR1 MNHEY, CDR2 SVGEGT. V lost 5 bases to trimming and J lost 3 bases; unmatched junction nucleotides: 8. The CDR3 loop is CASSGSGGGDYNEQFF. The CDR3 nucleotides are TGTGCCAGCAGTGGATCAGGCGGGGGGGACTACAATGAGCAGTTCTTC.